The 3 T cell receptor beta chains below come from one sample, sequenced in a study of vaccination and CD4 T cells after COVID-19 (dated by TCRdb to the early 2020s). These receptors have no known antigen. The label giving this sample's treatment or condition can be read as: approximately nine-day PBMC culture with coronavirus spike peptide pools or control peptides (ViraFEST assay). Library preparation used PCR. This sample was sequenced with an Illumina iSeq 100. DNA from cultured CD4+ T cells underwent TCR sequencing with the Oncomine TCR Beta short-read assay at the Johns Hopkins FTIC core. TCRdb reworked the public reads: Q25 trimming with fastp, MiXCR clone assembly, productive beta chains retained. Rows with a matching CDR3 protein are joined into one entry that keeps the most common DNA and genes. Here the sample has 10,000 or so distinct CDR3 sequences; roughly 64% occur a single time. The top ten hold approximately 25% of the sample.

Sequences were obtained from CD4+ T cells from blood, cultured in vitro. The receptors were gathered from a human donor who had recovered from COVID-19.

The chain recombines TRBV20-1 with TRBJ1-2; D is undetermined. Per germline, CDR1 DFQATT and CDR2 SNEGSKA (reference sequence). This CDR3 is 10 amino acids long. V was clipped by 6 bases and J by 8 bases, with 10 bases between them. The CDR3 bases are TGCAGTGCCCCACTCTGGGGCTACACCTTC. As protein: CSAPLWGYTF.

This chain uses TRBV7-2 with TRBJ1-6; tentatively, D is TRBD1 (5 bases). Germline V gives CDR1 SGHTA, CDR2 FQGNSA. The CDR3 loop spans 16 amino acids. With 3 bases removed from V and 7 bases from J, the gap between germline ends came to 16 bases. CDR3 coding DNA: TGTGCCAGCAGCTTGCTGAAGGCAGGGTGGAATTCACCCCTCCACTTT. Translated, it gives CASSLLKAGWNSPLHF.

The V gene is TRBV6-2 or TRBV6-3, the J gene TRBJ2-3; TRBD2 matches at 8 bases. CDR1 MNHEY and CDR2 SVGEGT come from the germline V gene. The V and J ends lost 8 bases and 0 bases, in that order; junction bases with no gene match: 7. CDR3 length: 15 residues. CDR3 region: CASGRLATSTDTQYF. The CDR3 DNA is TGTGCCAGCGGAAGACTAGCGACTAGCACAGATACGCAGTATTTT.